A selection of T cell receptor beta chains follows, all from one sample in a study of blood T cell repertoires in COVID-19. Some clones are missing from TCRdb's copy, which holds only in-frame ones; the method was immunoSEQ multiplex PCR. The repertoire holds some 220,000 clones, with about 83% as singletons. The sequenced sample was peripheral blood. The receptors here all came from a human donor in a cohort sampled during active COVID-19. CDR3s include the opening cysteine and the closing phenylalanine or tryptophan. D genes are given only for firm matches. Clone size is not always given. Where it is, it says once, few, many or a class for expanded clones.

.,TRBJ1-1,TRBV14,.,TGTGCCAGCAGCCAAGAGGGGCTTCTTCAGGGCACTGAAGCTTTCTTT,CASSQEGLLQGTEAFF
TRBD1,TRBJ1-4,TRBV4-1,.,TGCGCCAGCAGCCAAGACGACAGGGGGCGAACTAATGAAAAACTGTTTTTT,CASSQDDRGRTNEKLFF
.,TRBJ1-1,TRBV12-3/TRBV12-4,.,TGTGCCACCGTTCTGAACACTGAAGCTTTCTTT,CATVLNTEAFF
.,TRBJ2-2,TRBV3-1/TRBV3-2,.,TGTGCCAGCAGCCAAGACAGAAGCGGTTTCGCGAACACCGGGGAGCTGTTTTTT,CASSQDRSGFANTGELFF
.,TRBJ1-6,TRBV5-6,.,TGTGCCAGCAGCTTGCCCGGGGGGCAAGGAAATTCACCCCTCCACTTT,CASSLPGGQGNSPLHF
TRBD1,TRBJ2-7,TRBV28,.,TGTGCCAGCAGGACGACAGGGTACCCCTACGAGCAGTACTTC,CASRTTGYPYEQYF
TRBD1,TRBJ1-4,TRBV5-1,.,TGCGCCAGCAGCTTGGTAGGGGGCGCAGAAAAACTGTTTTTT,CASSLVGGAEKLFF
TRBD2,TRBJ2-2,TRBV6-1,few,TGTGCCAGCAGTGAAGCGCAGGCTAGCGGGAGAACCGGGGAGCTGTTTTTT,CASSEAQASGRTGELFF
TRBD2,TRBJ2-7,TRBV4-2,.,TGTGCCAGCAGCCACCCCAGGGCGTCTAGCGGGATAAGCTACGAGCAGTACTTC,CASSHPRASSGISYEQYF
.,TRBJ1-1,TRBV28,.,TGTGCCAGCGTGGGGGGCACTGAAGCTTTCTTT,CASVGGTEAFF
TRBD2,TRBJ2-7,TRBV15,.,TGTGCCACCAGCAGAGCAGCTAGCGGGAGGGCGGCCGAGCAGTACTTC,CATSRAASGRAAEQYF
.,TRBJ1-5,TRBV6-6,.,TGTGCCAGCAGTTATGAGGAGACGGGTCAGCCCCAGCATTTT,CASSYEETGQPQHF
TRBD1,TRBJ1-6,TRBV7-6,many,TGTGCCAGCACCCCCGGGGGACAGATTAATTCACCCCTCCACTTT,CASTPGGQINSPLHF
TRBD1,TRBJ2-1,TRBV5-1,.,TGCGCCAGCAGCACAGGGGTTGTAGCTACAAATGAGCAGTTCTTC,CASSTGVVATNEQFF
TRBD1,TRBJ2-7,TRBV27,.,TGTGCCAGCAGCTGGGACAGGGGTTACGGCGAGCAGTACTTC,CASSWDRGYGEQYF
TRBD2,TRBJ2-2,TRBV11-2,.,TGTGCCAGCAGCTCACTCGGGGCGGGAGGGAACACCGGGGAGCTGTTTTTT,CASSSLGAGGNTGELFF
.,TRBJ1-4,TRBV11-2,once,TGTGCCAGCAGCTTAGATACAGGGAGTGAAAAACTGTTTTTT,CASSLDTGSEKLFF
.,TRBJ2-5,TRBV27,.,TGTGCCAGCAGTTTATCAGGGCAGGGGACGGCTTTAGGGGAGACCCAGTACTTC,CASSLSGQGTALGETQYF
.,TRBJ1-5,TRBV20-1,.,TGCAGTGCTACTGACAATAGCAATCAGCCCCAGCATTTT,CSATDNSNQPQHF
.,TRBJ2-2,TRBV10-3,.,TGTGCCATCAGTTATGTAGACCCTTCGGCGGGCACCGGGGAGCTGTTTTTT,CAISYVDPSAGTGELFF
TRBD1,TRBJ2-5,TRBV3-1/TRBV3-2,.,TGTGCCAGCAGCCAGGGCTCCGGGACAGCCCAAGAGACCCAGTACTTC,CASSQGSGTAQETQYF
TRBD1,TRBJ2-7,TRBV28,.,TGTGCCAGCAGTTTAGGGCAGGGGGCCCACGAGCAGTACTTC,CASSLGQGAHEQYF
.,TRBJ2-3,TRBV24-1,.,TGTGCCACCAGTGATTCAGGTGTTGGCACAGATACGCAGTATTTT,CATSDSGVGTDTQYF
.,TRBJ1-2,TRBV19,.,TGTGCCAGTAGTATAGGAGCTAGATATGGCTACACCTTC,CASSIGARYGYTF
.,TRBJ2-2,TRBV5-4,.,TGTGCCAGCAGCTTGTACGGGGGAAATATCGGGGAGCTGTTTTTT,CASSLYGGNIGELFF
.,TRBJ2-5,TRBV3-1/TRBV3-2,.,TGTGCCAGCAGCCAAGGTATAGGAGGCCAAGAGACCCAGTACTTC,CASSQGIGGQETQYF
TRBD2,TRBJ2-3,TRBV2,.,TGTGCCAGCAGCTCAACTAGGCGGGGGAGCACAGATACGCAGTATTTT,CASSSTRRGSTDTQYF
.,TRBJ2-5,TRBV2,.,TGTGCCAGCAGGGGAGCTGAGACCCAGTACTTC,CASRGAETQYF
TRBD2,TRBJ2-1,TRBV3-1/TRBV3-2,.,TGTGCCAGCAGCTCGACTAGCGGGGGGGGGAATGAGCAGTTCTTC,CASSSTSGGGNEQFF
.,TRBJ1-3,TRBV11-2,.,TGTGCCAGCAGCTTTACAAAGAACACCATATATTTT,CASSFTKNTIYF
.,TRBJ1-1,TRBV19,.,TGTGCCAGTAGTATGGTGGCCCCGAACACTGAAGCTTTCTTT,CASSMVAPNTEAFF
TRBD2,TRBJ2-3,TRBV5-4,.,TGTGCCAGCAGCCCGGGGGGAGCGGGGCGCACAGATACGCAGTATTTT,CASSPGGAGRTDTQYF
.,TRBJ2-7,TRBV19,.,TGTGCCAGTAGTACGGTCAGACTCCCCTACGAGCAGTACTTC,CASSTVRLPYEQYF
.,TRBJ2-3,TRBV11-2,.,TGTGCCAGCAGCTTATTACAGCCTAGCACAGATACGCAGTATTTT,CASSLLQPSTDTQYF
TRBD1,TRBJ1-5,TRBV7-9,.,TGTGCCAGCAGCTCGGGGACAGGGCTAAACAATCAGCCCCAGCATTTT,CASSSGTGLNNQPQHF
.,TRBJ1-3,TRBV9,.,TGTGCCAGCAGCCTCAGACTTGGAAACACCATATATTTT,CASSLRLGNTIYF
TRBD1,TRBJ1-6,TRBV7-8,.,TGTGCCAGCAGCTCCGAGGAGGGGGCGCGGAATAATTCACCCCTCCACTTT,CASSSEEGARNNSPLHF
.,TRBJ1-1,TRBV27,.,TGTGCCAGCAGCTCTTCGTCCGCCGGGAACACTGAAGCTTTCTTT,CASSSSSAGNTEAFF